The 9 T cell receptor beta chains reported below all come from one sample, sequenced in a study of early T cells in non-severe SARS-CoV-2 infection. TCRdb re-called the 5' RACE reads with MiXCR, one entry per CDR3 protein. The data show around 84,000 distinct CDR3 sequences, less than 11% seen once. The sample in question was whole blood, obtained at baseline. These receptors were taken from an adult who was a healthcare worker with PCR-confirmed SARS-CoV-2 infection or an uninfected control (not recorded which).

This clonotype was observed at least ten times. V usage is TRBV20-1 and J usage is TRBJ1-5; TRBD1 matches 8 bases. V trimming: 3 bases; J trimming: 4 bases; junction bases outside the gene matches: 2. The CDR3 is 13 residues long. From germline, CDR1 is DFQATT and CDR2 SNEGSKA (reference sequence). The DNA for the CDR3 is TGCAGTGCTAGCAGGGGGCGAAATCAGCCCCAGCATTTT. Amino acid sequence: CSASRGRNQPQHF.

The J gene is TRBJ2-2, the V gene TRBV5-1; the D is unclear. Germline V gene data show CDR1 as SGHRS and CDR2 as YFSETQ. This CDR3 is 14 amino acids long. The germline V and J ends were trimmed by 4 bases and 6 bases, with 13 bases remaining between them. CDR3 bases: TGCGCCAGCAGCCTGCGTGGTGTGGCCGGGGAGCTGTTTTTT. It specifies CASSLRGVAGELFF. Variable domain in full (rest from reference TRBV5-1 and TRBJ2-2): KAGVTQTPRYLIKTRGQQVTLSCSPISGHRSVSWYQQTPGQGLQFLFEYFSETQRNKGNFPGRFSGRQFSNSRSEMNVSTLELGDSALYLCASSLRGVAGELFFGEGSRLTVL.

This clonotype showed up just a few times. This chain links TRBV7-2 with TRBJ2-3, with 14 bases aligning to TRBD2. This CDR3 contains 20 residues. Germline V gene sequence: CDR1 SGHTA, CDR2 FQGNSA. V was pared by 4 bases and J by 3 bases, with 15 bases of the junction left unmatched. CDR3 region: CASSSTGLAGEGRGTDTQYF. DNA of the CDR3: TGTGCCAGCAGCTCGACGGGACTAGCGGGAGAAGGGCGGGGGACAGATACGCAGTATTTT.

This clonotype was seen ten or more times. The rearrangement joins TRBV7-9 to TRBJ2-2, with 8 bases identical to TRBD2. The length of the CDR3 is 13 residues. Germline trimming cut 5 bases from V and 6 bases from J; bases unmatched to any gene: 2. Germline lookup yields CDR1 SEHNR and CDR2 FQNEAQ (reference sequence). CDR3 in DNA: TGTGCCAGCAGCCGGACTAGCCCCGGGGAGCTGTTTTTT. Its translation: CASSRTSPGELFF.

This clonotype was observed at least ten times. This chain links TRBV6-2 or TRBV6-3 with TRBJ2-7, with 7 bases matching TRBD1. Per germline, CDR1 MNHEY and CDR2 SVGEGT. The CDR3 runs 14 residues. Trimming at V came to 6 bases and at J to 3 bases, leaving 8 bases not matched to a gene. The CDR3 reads CASSSGTALYEQYF. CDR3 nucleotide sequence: TGTGCCAGCAGCTCCGGGACAGCTCTCTACGAGCAGTACTTC.

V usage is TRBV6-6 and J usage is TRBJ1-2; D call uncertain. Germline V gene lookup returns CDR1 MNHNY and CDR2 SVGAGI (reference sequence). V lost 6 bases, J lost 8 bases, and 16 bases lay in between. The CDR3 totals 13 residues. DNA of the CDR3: TGTGCCAGCAGCCCGAAGGACCCAGCGGGCTACACCTTC. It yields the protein CASSPKDPAGYTF.

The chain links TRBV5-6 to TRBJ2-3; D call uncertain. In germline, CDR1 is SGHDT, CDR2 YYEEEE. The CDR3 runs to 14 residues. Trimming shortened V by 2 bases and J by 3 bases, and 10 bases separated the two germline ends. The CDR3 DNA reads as TGTGCCAGCAGCTTTAAACGGTTTACAGATACGCAGTATTTT. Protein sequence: CASSFKRFTDTQYF.

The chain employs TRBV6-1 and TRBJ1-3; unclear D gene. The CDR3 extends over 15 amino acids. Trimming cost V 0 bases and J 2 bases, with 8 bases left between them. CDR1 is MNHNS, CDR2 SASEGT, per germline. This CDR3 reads CASSEARGTGNTIYF. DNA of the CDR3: TGTGCCAGCAGTGAAGCTCGGGGAACTGGAAACACCATATATTTT.

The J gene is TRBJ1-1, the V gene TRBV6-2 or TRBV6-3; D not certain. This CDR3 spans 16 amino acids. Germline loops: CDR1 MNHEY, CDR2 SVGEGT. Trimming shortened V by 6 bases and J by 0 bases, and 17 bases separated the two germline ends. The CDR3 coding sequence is TGTGCCAGCAGACCTACCCTGCTACACATGAACACTGAAGCTTTCTTT. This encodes CASRPTLLHMNTEAFF.